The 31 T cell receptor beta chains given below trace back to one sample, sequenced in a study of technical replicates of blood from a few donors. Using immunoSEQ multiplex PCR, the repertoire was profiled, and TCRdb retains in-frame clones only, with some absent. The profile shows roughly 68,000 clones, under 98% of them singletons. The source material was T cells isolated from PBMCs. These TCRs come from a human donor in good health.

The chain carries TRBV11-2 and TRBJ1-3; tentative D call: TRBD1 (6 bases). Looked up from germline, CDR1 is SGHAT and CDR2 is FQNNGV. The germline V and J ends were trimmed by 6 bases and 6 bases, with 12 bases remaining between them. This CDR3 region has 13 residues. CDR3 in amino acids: CASSWTASNTIYF. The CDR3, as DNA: TGTGCCAGCAGTTGGACAGCGTCAAACACCATATATTTT.

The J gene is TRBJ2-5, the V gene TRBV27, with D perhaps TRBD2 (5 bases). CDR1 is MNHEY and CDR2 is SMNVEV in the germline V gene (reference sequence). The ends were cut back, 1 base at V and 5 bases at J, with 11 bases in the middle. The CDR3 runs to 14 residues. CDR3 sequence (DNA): TGTGCCAGCAGTTTATGGTGGGAGTCGGAGACCCAGTACTTC. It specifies CASSLWWESETQYF.

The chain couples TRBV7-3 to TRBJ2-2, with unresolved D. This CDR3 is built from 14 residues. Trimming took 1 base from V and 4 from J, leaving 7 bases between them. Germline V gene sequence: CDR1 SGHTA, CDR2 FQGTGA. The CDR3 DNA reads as TGTGCCAGCAGCTTAAGCGGCGGCACCGGGGAGCTGTTTTTT. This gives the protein CASSLSGGTGELFF.

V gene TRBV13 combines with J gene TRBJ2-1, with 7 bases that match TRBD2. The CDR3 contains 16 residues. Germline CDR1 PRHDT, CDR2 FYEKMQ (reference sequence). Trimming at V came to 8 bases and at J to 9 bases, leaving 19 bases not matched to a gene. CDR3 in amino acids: CASQPTRVGGPLEQFF. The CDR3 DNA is TGTGCCAGCCAACCCACGCGGGTGGGAGGGCCTCTTGAGCAGTTCTTC.

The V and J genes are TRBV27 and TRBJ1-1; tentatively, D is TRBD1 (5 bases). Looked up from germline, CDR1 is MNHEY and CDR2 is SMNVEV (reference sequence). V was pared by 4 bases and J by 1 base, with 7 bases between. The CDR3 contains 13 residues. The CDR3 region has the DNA TGTGCCAGCAGTTACGGGGGGAACACTGAAGCTTTCTTT. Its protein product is CASSYGGNTEAFF.

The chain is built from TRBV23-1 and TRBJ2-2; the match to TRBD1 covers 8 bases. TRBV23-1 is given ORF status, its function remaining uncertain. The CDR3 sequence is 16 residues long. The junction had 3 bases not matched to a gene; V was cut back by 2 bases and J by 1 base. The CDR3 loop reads CASSQPGQGNTGELFF. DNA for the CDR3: TGCGCCAGCAGTCAACCCGGACAGGGGAACACCGGGGAGCTGTTTTTT.

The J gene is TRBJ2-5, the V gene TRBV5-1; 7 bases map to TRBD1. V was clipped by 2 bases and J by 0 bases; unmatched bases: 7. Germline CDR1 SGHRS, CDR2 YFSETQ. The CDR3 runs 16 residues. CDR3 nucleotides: TGCGCCAGCAGCTTTCCTGTGACAGGGTACCAAGAGACCCAGTACTTC. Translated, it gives CASSFPVTGYQETQYF.

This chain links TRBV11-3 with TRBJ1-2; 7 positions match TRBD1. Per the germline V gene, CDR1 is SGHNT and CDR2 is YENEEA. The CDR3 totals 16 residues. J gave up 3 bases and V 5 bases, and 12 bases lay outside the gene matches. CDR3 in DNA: TGTGCCAGCAGCGCTAGGTACAGGGGAGGAGACTATGGCTACACCTTC. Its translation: CASSARYRGGDYGYTF.

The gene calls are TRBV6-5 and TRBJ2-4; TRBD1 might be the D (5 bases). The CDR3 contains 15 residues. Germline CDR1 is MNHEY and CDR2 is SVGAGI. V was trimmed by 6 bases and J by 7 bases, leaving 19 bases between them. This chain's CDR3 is CASRVNRYKGNIQYF. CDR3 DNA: TGTGCCAGCAGGGTAAATCGGTATAAGGGGAACATTCAGTACTTC.

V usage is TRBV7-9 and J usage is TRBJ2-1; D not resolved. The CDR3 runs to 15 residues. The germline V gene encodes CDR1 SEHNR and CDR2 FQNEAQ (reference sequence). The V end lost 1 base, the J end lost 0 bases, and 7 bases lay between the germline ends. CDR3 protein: CASSLVGYSYNEQFF. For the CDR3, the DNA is TGTGCCAGCAGCTTAGTCGGGTACTCCTACAATGAGCAGTTCTTC.

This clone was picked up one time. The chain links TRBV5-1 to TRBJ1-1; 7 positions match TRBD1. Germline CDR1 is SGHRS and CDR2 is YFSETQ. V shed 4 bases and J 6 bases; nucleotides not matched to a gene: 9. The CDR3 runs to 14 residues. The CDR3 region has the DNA TGCGCCAGCAGCCGACAGGGCGGCCTGGCTGAAGCTTTCTTT. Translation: CASSRQGGLAEAFF.

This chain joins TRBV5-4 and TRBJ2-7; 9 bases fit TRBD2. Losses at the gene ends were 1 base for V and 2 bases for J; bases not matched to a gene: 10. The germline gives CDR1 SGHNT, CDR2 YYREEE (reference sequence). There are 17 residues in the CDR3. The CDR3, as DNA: TGTGCCAGCAGCTTGCAGCCTAGCGGGAAGATACCCTACGAGCAGTACTTC. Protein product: CASSLQPSGKIPYEQYF.

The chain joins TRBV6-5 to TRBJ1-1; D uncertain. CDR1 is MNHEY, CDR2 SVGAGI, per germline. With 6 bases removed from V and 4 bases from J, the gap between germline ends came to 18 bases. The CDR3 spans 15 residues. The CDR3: CASRVVSGGSTEAFF. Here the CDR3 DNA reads TGTGCCAGCAGGGTAGTTTCAGGCGGGTCCACTGAAGCTTTCTTT.

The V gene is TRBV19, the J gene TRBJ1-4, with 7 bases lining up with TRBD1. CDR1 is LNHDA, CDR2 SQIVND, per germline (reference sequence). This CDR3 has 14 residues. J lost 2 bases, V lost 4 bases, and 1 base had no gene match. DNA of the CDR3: TGTGCCAGTAGTAGGGACAGTACTAATGAAAAACTGTTTTTT. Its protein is CASSRDSTNEKLFF.

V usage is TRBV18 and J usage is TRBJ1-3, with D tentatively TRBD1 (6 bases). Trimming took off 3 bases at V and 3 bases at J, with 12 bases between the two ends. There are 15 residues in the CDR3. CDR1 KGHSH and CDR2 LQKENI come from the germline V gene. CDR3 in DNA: TGTGCCAGCTCACCGGGACAACAACTTGGAAACACCATATATTTT. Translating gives CASSPGQQLGNTIYF.

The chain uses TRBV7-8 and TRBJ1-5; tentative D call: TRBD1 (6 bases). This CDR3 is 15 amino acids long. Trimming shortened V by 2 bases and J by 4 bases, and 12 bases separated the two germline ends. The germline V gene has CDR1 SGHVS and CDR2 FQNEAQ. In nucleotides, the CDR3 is TGTGCCAGCAGCTTACACAGGGTCTTAAATCAGCCCCAGCATTTT. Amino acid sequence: CASSLHRVLNQPQHF.

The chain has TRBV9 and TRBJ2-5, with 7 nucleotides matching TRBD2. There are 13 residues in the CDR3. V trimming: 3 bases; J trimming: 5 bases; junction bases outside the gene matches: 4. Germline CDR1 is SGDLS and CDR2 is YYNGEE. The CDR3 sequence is CASSGRGEETQYF. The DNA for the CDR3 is TGTGCCAGCAGCGGCCGGGGGGAGGAGACCCAGTACTTC.

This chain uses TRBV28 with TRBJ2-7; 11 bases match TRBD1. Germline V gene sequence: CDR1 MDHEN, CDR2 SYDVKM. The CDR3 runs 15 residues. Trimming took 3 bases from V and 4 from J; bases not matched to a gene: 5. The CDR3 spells CASSFIGTGGYEQYF. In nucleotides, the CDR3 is TGTGCCAGCAGTTTTATTGGGACAGGGGGGTACGAGCAGTACTTC.

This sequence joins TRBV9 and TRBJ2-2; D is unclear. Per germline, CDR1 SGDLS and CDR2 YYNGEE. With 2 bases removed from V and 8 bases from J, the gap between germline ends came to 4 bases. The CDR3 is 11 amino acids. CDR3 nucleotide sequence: TGTGCCAGCAGCGTCGGGGGGGAGCTGTTTTTT. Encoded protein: CASSVGGELFF.

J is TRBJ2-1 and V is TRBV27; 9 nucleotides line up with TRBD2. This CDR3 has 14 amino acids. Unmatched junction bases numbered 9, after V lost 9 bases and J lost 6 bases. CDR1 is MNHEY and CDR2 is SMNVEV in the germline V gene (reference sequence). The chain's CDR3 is CASRSGRAVNEQFF. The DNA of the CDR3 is TGTGCCAGTCGTAGCGGGAGAGCAGTCAATGAGCAGTTCTTC.

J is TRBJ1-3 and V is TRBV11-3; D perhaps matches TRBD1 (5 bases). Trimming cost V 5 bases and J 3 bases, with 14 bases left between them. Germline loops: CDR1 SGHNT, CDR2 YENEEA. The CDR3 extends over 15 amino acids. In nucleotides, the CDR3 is TGTGCCAGCAGCCTCCTAGACAGTATTGGAAACACCATATATTTT. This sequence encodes CASSLLDSIGNTIYF.

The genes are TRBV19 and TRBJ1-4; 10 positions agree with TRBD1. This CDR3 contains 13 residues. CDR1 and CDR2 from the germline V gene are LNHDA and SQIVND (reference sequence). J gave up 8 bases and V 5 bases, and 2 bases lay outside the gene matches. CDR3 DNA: TGTGCCAGTAGTGGGACAGGGGAAGAAAAACTGTTTTTT. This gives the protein CASSGTGEEKLFF.

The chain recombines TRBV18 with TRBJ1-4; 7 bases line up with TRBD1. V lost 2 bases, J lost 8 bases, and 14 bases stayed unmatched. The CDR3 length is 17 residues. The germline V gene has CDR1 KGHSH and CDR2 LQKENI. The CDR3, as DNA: TGTGCCAGCTCACCAGTATGGGGACAGCAGGAGTGGGAAAAACTGTTTTTT. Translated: CASSPVWGQQEWEKLFF.

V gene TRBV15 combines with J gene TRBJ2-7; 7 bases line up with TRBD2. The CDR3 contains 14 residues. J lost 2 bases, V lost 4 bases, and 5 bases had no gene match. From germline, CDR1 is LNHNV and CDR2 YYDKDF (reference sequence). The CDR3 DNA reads TGTGCCACCAGCATCGGGGGGTTGGCCTACGAGCAGTACTTC. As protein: CATSIGGLAYEQYF.

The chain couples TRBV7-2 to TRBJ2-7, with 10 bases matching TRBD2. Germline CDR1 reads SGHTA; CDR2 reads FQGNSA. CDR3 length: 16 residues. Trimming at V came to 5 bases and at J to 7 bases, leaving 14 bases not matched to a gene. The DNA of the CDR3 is TGTGCCAGCAGCATCCTAGCGGGGGTTCCCCTTGAGGAGCAGTACTTC. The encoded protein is CASSILAGVPLEEQYF.

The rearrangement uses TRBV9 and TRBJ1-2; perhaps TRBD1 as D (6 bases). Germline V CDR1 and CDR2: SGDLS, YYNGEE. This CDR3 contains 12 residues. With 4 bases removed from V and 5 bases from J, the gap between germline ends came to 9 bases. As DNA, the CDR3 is TGTGCCAGCAGCATGGACAGTTATGGCTACACCTTC. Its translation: CASSMDSYGYTF.

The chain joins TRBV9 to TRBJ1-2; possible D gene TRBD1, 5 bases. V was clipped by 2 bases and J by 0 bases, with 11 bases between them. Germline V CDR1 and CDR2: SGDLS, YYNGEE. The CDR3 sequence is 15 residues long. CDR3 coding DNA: TGTGCCAGCAGCGTTTGGGGGGGGACTAACTATGGCTACACCTTC. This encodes CASSVWGGTNYGYTF.

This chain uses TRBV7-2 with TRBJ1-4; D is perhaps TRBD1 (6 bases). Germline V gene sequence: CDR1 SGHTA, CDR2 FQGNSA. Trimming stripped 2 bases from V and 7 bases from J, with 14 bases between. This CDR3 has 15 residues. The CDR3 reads CASSLSTGLGEKLFF. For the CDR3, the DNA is TGTGCCAGCAGCTTATCGACAGGCTTGGGTGAAAAACTGTTTTTT.

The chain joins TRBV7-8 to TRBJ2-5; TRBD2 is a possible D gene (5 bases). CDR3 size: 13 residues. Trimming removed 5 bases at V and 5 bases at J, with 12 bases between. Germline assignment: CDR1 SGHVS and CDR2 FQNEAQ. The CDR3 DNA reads TGTGCCAGCAGCGAAGGAAGGAGGGAGACCCAGTACTTC. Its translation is CASSEGRRETQYF.

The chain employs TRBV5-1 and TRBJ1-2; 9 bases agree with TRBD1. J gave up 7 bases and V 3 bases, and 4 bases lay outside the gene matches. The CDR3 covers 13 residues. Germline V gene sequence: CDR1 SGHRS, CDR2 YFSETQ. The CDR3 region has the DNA TGCGCCAGCAGCTCGGACAGGGGATCTGGCTACACCTTC. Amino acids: CASSSDRGSGYTF. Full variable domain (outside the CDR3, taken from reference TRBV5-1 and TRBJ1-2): KAGVTQTPRYLIKTRGQQVTLSCSPISGHRSVSWYQQTPGQGLQFLFEYFSETQRNKGNFPGRFSGRQFSNSRSEMNVSTLELGDSALYLCASSSDRGSGYTFGSGTRLTVV.

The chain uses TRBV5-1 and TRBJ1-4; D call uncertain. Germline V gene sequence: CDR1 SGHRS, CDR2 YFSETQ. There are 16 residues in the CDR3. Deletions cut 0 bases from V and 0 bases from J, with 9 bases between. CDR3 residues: CASSLDVRSTNEKLFF. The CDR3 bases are TGCGCCAGCAGCTTGGACGTCAGATCAACTAATGAAAAACTGTTTTTT.